Below are 24 T cell receptor beta chains sequenced from a single sample in a study of blood T cells in healthy people across ages. Primed by a sample-barcoded 5' primer and a J-beta primer mix, a second PCR proceeded for about 6 to 11 cycles. TCRdb itself ran the 5' RACE reads through MiXCR, one entry per CDR3 protein. Of roughly 1.5 million distinct CDR3 sequences in the sample, approximately 42% are singletons; the top ten hold roughly 3.7%. The sequencing sample was made of blood. Every receptor here comes from a woman younger than 30 in good health.

This clonotype was observed many times. The chain employs TRBV14 and TRBJ2-7; perhaps TRBD2 as D (5 bases). V shed 6 bases and J shed 1 base, with 10 bases lying between them. The CDR3 has 13 residues. Per germline, CDR1 SGHDN and CDR2 FVKESK. CDR3 coding DNA: TGTGCCAGCAGTGAGGGTCGATCCTACGAGCAGTACTTC. This codes for CASSEGRSYEQYF.

This sequence joins TRBV6-5 and TRBJ2-3, with D possibly matching TRBD1 (6 bases). Trimming removed 6 bases at V and 0 bases at J, with 10 bases between. The CDR3 consists of 14 residues. Germline assignment: CDR1 MNHEY and CDR2 SVGAGI. Here the CDR3 reads CASSKGVSTDTQYF. Here the CDR3 DNA reads TGTGCCAGCAGCAAGGGGGTCAGCACAGATACGCAGTATTTT.

The genes are TRBV13 and TRBJ2-5; D not resolved. The CDR3 sequence is 12 residues long. Germline CDR1 is PRHDT and CDR2 is FYEKMQ (reference sequence). V was clipped by 5 bases and J by 5 bases, with 9 bases between them. The CDR3 sequence is CASSAPFETQYF. CDR3 nucleotides: TGTGCCAGCAGCGCACCGTTTGAGACCCAGTACTTC.

This clonotype was detected once. V usage is TRBV12-3 or TRBV12-4 and J usage is TRBJ1-2, with unresolved D. The CDR3 is 12 residues long. V was cut by 3 bases and J by 8 bases, with 10 bases left in between. Here the CDR3 DNA reads TGTGCCAGCAGTTTGGCGGCGTGGGGCTACACCTTC. Encoded protein: CASSLAAWGYTF.

The rearrangement uses TRBV3-1 and TRBJ2-5; D may be TRBD1 (5 bases). Gene TRBJ2-7 matches the end of the DNA better, so the J call may be wrong. Per the germline V gene, CDR1 is LGHDT and CDR2 is YNNKEL (reference sequence). The CDR3 is 14 residues long. CDR3 protein: CASSHQGGSYEQYF. Written as DNA, the CDR3 is TGTGCCAGCAGCCACCAGGGTGGATCCTACGAGCAGTACTTC.

There are a few counts of this clonotype. The J gene is TRBJ1-2, the V gene TRBV3-1; D ambiguous. The CDR3 sequence is 15 residues long. Germline CDR1 and CDR2: LGHDT and YNNKEL (reference sequence). V gave up 4 bases and J gave up 8 bases, with 20 bases separating them. CDR3 DNA: TGTGCCAGCAGCCGCGACTTAGGATCAGTAGGCGGCTACACCTTC. It yields the protein CASSRDLGSVGGYTF.

This clonotype has a handful of counts. The V call is TRBV6-5, the J call TRBJ2-1, with unresolved D. The CDR3 has 11 residues. Germline CDR1 and CDR2: MNHEY and SVGAGI. V lost 5 bases to trimming and J lost 10 bases, with 9 bases between them. The CDR3 loop reads CASSAKDEQFF. The CDR3 bases are TGTGCCAGCAGTGCGAAGGACGAGCAGTTCTTC.

This clonotype has just a few counts. The CDR3 nucleotides read TGTGCCAGCAGCGTAGGCGGGGCAGGGAACTACGAGCAGTACTTC. Its translation is CASSVGGAGNYEQYF. The genes are TRBV9 and TRBJ2-7, with D perhaps matching TRBD2 (6 bases). Germline loops: CDR1 SGDLS, CDR2 YYNGEE. Between the trimmed V and J ends, which lost 0 bases and 3 bases, there was a span of 13 bases. This CDR3 comprises 15 residues.

V is TRBV20-1 and J is TRBJ2-1; 10 bases agree with TRBD2. Trimming cost V 0 bases and J 5 bases; bases outside gene matches: 4. This CDR3 has 15 amino acids. Germline loops: CDR1 DFQATT, CDR2 SNEGSKA (reference sequence). CDR3 sequence (DNA): TGCAGTGCTAGAGACCTAGCGGGAGATCACAATGAGCAGTTCTTC. This sequence encodes CSARDLAGDHNEQFF.

This rearrangement joins TRBV6-2 or TRBV6-3 to TRBJ1-5, with D possibly TRBD1 on 6 matching bases. Looked up from germline, CDR1 is MNHEY and CDR2 is SVGEGT. Trimming removed 7 bases from V and 6 bases from J, with 16 bases in between. The CDR3 has 14 residues. CDR3 residues: CASIGGGFGQPQHF. Written as DNA, the CDR3 is TGTGCCAGCATCGGGGGCGGTTTTGGTCAGCCCCAGCATTTT.

This sequence joins TRBV20-1 and TRBJ2-1, with TRBD2 identical over 15 bases. V lost 2 bases to trimming and J lost 13 bases; unmatched junction nucleotides: 15. There are 17 residues in the CDR3. From germline, CDR1 is DFQATT and CDR2 SNEGSKA (reference sequence). DNA of the CDR3: TGCAGTGCTAGACCTTACCGGACTAGCGGGGGGGCCAGGAATCAGTTCTTC. It specifies CSARPYRTSGGARNQFF.

This clonotype was counted between two and nine times. In DNA form, the CDR3 reads TGTGCCAGCAGCCAAGATCCGGGGAGCGCAACTAATGAAAAACTGTTTTTT. It is translated as CASSQDPGSATNEKLFF. The chain employs TRBV4-2 and TRBJ1-4; no reliable D call. This CDR3 has 17 amino acids. The germline V gene has CDR1 LGHNA and CDR2 YNFKEQ. Trimming took 0 bases from V and 0 from J, leaving 11 bases between them.

The chain combines TRBV6-2 or TRBV6-3 with TRBJ2-7; D not resolved. Per germline, CDR1 MNHEY and CDR2 SVGEGT. Trimming took 7 bases from V and 0 from J, leaving 13 bases between them. The CDR3 is 14 amino acids. The DNA for the CDR3 is TGTGCCAGCACCCAGGCTACCAGCTCCTACGAGCAGTACTTC. It translates to CASTQATSSYEQYF.

This clonotype was detected ten times or more. V and J are TRBV5-1 and TRBJ1-5; D may be TRBD1 (5 bases). The germline CDR1 and CDR2 sequences are SGHRS and YFSETQ. This CDR3 spans 14 amino acids. The V end lost 4 bases, the J end lost 5 bases, and 13 bases lay between the germline ends. This CDR3 is CASSPTGYDQPQHF. The DNA for the CDR3 is TGCGCCAGCAGCCCTACAGGTTACGATCAGCCCCAGCATTTT.

A word on this clonotype: One junction end disagrees with the germline gene, perhaps due to a read error. The V call is TRBV2, the J call TRBJ1-3, with a weak D call TRBD1 (5 bases). Germline V gene lookup returns CDR1 SNHLY and CDR2 FYNNEI. The CDR3 loop spans 14 amino acids. CDR3 protein: CASSGGASGDTIYF. CDR3 DNA sequence: TGTGCCAGCAGTGGAGGGGCCAGTGGAGACACCATATATTTT.

This chain connects TRBV7-2 to TRBJ2-2; tentatively, D is TRBD1 (5 bases). Germline-derived CDR1 and CDR2 are SGHTA and FQGNSA. Trimming removed 2 bases at V and 2 bases at J, with 15 bases between. The CDR3 contains 17 residues. CDR3 DNA: TGTGCCAGCAGCTTAATCCCCGTGACAGACAACACCGGGGAGCTGTTTTTT. Translating gives CASSLIPVTDNTGELFF.

The chain has TRBV11-2 and TRBJ2-3; possible D gene TRBD1, 6 bases. CDR1 and CDR2 (germline): SGHAT, FQNNGV. Trimming pared 5 bases from V and 4 bases from J, leaving 16 bases between. The CDR3 runs to 15 residues. CDR3 DNA sequence: TGTGCCAGCAGCAGTGGACAGCCTTTCCCAGATACGCAGTATTTT. Protein: CASSSGQPFPDTQYF.

This clonotype has a handful of counts. This chain joins TRBV30 and TRBJ1-5, with TRBD1 identical over 9 bases. Germline assignment: CDR1 GTSNPN and CDR2 SVGIG (reference sequence). V lost 0 bases to trimming and J lost 5 bases; unmatched junction nucleotides: 5. The CDR3 has 15 residues. CDR3 protein: CAWSVGTGLYQPQHF. The CDR3, as DNA: TGTGCCTGGAGTGTAGGGACAGGGTTATATCAGCCCCAGCATTTT. Full variable domain (outside the CDR3, taken from reference TRBV30 and TRBJ1-5): SQTIHQWPATLVQPVGSPLSLECTVEGTSNPNLYWYRQAAGRGLQLLFYSVGIGQISSEVPQNLSASRPQDRQFILSSKKLLLSDSGFYLCAWSVGTGLYQPQHFGDGTRLSIL.

V usage is TRBV20-1 and J usage is TRBJ2-2; 8 bases are a match to TRBD2. V was pared by 4 bases and J by 5 bases, with 6 bases of the junction left unmatched. CDR1 DFQATT and CDR2 SNEGSKA come from the germline V gene (reference sequence). The CDR3 has 14 residues. The DNA of the CDR3 is TGCAGTGCTATCGGGGGGGCATTGACCGGGGAGCTGTTTTTT. It yields the protein CSAIGGALTGELFF.

The chain joins TRBV7-9 to TRBJ2-5; 9 nucleotides line up with TRBD1. The CDR3 consists of 15 residues. The germline gives CDR1 SEHNR, CDR2 FQNEAQ (reference sequence). V dropped 3 bases and J dropped 1; count of bases not matched to a gene: 3. For the CDR3, the DNA is TGTGCCAGCAGCTTCGGGGACAGGGTCCAAGAGACCCAGTACTTC. Protein: CASSFGDRVQETQYF.

The chain couples TRBV29-1 to TRBJ1-2; weak D call: TRBD1 (5 bases). Deletions cut 0 bases from V and 8 bases from J, with 13 bases between. Germline-derived CDR1 and CDR2 are SQVTM and ANQGSEA. The CDR3 loop spans 13 amino acids. CDR3 bases: TGCAGCGTTGAAGATCAGCGTTGGGACGGCTACACCTTC. It is translated as CSVEDQRWDGYTF. The whole variable domain, filled in from reference TRBV29-1 and TRBJ1-2, reads SAVISQKPSRDICQRGTSLTIQCQVDSQVTMMFWYRQQPGQSLTLIATANQGSEATYESGFVIDKFPISRPNLTFSTLTVSNMSPEDSSIYLCSVEDQRWDGYTFGSGTRLTVV.

This clonotype was seen a handful of times. The J gene is TRBJ1-4, the V gene TRBV11-2, with D unresolved. The V gene's germline CDR1 is SGHAT and CDR2 FQNNGV. The CDR3 spans 14 residues. V gave up 0 bases and J gave up 7 bases, with 9 bases separating them. The CDR3 protein is CASSLDRVSEKLFF. The CDR3 DNA reads TGTGCCAGCAGCTTAGATCGGGTCAGTGAAAAACTGTTTTTT. The full variable domain, in which reference TRBV11-2 and TRBJ1-4 provide the parts outside the CDR3, is EAGVAQSPRYKIIEKRQSVAFWCNPISGHATLYWYQQILGQGPKLLIQFQNNGVVDDSQLPKDRFSAERLKGVDSTLKIQPAKLEDSAVYLCASSLDRVSEKLFFGSGTQLSVL.

This clonotype has just a few counts. The chain couples TRBV20-1 to TRBJ2-3; possible D gene TRBD2, 5 bases. The CDR3 loop spans 14 amino acids. V was pared by 0 bases and J by 4 bases, with 11 bases between. The germline V gene has CDR1 DFQATT and CDR2 SNEGSKA (reference sequence). The CDR3: CSARDRTGSDTQYF. The CDR3 DNA sequence: TGCAGTGCTAGAGATCGAACGGGGTCAGATACGCAGTATTTT.

This chain links TRBV29-1 with TRBJ2-5; 7 bases fit TRBD2. The better agreement between TRBJ2-7 and the DNA end casts doubt on the J call. The CDR3 runs to 14 residues. Germline CDR1 is SQVTM and CDR2 is ANQGSEA. The CDR3 loop is CSVLKFRGGREQYF. DNA of the CDR3: TGCAGCGTCCTTAAGTTCCGCGGGGGACGCGAGCAGTACTTC.